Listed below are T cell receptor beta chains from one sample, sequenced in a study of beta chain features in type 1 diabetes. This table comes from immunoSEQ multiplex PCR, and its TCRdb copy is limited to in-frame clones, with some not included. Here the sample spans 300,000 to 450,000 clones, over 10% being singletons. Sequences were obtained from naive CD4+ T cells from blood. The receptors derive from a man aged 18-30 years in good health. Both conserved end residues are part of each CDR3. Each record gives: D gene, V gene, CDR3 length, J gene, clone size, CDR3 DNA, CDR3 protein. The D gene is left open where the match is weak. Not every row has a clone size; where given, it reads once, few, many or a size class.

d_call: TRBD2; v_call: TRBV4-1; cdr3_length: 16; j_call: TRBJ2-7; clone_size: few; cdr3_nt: TGCGCCAGCAGCCATGAGACTAGCGGGAGAAGAAACGAGCAGTACTTC; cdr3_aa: CASSHETSGRRNEQYF
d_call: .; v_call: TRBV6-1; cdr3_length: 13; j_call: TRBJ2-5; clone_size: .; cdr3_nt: TGTGCCAGTCTCAGAGGGCCACTAGAGACCCAGTACTTC; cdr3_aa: CASLRGPLETQYF
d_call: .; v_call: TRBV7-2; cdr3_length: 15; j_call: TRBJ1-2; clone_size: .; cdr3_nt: TGTGCCAGCAGCTTCGATTGGACACAATCCTATGGCTACACCTTC; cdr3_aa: CASSFDWTQSYGYTF
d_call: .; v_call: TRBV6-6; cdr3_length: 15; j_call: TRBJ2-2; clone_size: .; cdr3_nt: TGTGCCAGCAGTTACTCGGCAGGGTACACCGGGGAGCTGTTTTTT; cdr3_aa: CASSYSAGYTGELFF
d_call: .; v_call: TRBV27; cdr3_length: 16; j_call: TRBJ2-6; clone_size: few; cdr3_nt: TGTGCCACCAACCCCGGGACACTCTCTGGGGCCAACGTCCTGACTTTC; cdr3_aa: CATNPGTLSGANVLTF
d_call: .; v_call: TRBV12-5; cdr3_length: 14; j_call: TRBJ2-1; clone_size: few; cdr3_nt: TGTGCTAGTGGTTTGTCGACGGGGTACAATGAGCAGTTCTTC; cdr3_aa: CASGLSTGYNEQFF
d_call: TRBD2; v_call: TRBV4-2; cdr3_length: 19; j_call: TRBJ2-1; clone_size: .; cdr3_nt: TGTGCCAGCAGCCGCTCCGGGACTAGCGGGAGGAACTCCTACAATGAGCAGTTCTTC; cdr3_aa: CASSRSGTSGRNSYNEQFF
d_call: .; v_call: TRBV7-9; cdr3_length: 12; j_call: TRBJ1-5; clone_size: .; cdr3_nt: TGTGCCAGCAGCTACGAGGCACTACCACAACATTTT; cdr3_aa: CASSYEALPQHF
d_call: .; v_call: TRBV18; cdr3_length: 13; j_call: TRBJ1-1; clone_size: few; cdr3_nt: TGTGCCAGCTCACCATGGGGGGACACTGAAGCTTTCTTT; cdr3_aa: CASSPWGDTEAFF
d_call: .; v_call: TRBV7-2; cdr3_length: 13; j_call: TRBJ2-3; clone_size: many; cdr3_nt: TGTGCCAGCAGCCTCATTAGTTATGATACGCAGTATTTT; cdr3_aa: CASSLISYDTQYF
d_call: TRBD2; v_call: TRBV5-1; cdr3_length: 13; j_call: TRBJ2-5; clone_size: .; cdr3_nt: TGCGCCAGCAGCTTGGCCGGGGGGGAGACCCAGTACTTC; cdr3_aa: CASSLAGGETQYF
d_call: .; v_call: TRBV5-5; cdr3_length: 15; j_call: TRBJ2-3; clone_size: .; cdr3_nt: TGTGCCAGCAGCTTGATAGCCGTCGGCACAGATACGCAGTATTTT; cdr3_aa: CASSLIAVGTDTQYF
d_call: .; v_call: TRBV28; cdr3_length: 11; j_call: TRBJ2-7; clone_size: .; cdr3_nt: TGTGCCAGCGACAGTGGCTACGAGCAGTACTTC; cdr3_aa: CASDSGYEQYF
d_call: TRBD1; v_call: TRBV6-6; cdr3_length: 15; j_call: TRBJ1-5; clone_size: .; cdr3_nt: TGTGCCAGCACCACCGGACAGGGTTTCGGTCAGCCCCAGCATTTT; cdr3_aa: CASTTGQGFGQPQHF
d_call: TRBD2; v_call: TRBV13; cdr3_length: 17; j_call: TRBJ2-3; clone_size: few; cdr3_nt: TGTGCCAGCAGCTCCCGACTAGCGGGGGCGTTCACAGATACGCAGTATTTT; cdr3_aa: CASSSRLAGAFTDTQYF